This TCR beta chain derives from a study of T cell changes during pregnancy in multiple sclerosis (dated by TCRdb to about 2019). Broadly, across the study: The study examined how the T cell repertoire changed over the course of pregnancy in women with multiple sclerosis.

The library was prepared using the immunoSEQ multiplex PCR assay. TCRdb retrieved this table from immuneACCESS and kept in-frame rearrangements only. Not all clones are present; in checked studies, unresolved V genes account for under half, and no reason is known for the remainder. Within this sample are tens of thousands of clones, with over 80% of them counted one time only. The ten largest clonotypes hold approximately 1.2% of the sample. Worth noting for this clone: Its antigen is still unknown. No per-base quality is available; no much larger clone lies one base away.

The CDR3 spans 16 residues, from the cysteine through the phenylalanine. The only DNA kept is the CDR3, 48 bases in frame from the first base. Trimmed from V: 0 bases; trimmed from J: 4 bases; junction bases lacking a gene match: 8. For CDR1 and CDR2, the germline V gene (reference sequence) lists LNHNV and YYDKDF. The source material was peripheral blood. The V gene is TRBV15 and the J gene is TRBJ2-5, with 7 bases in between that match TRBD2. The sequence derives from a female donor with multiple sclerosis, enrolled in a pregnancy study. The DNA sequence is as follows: TGTGCCACCAGCAGAGATCTCGGGGGACTACCAGAGACCCAGTACTTC. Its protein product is CATSRDLGGLPETQYF.